This T cell receptor (beta chain) emerged from a study of T cells in localized non-small cell lung cancer. Study-level results: In uninvolved adjacent lung, T cell clonality reached its highest value, exceeding tumor. In adjacent lung appeared a median around 55 of the top 100 tumor clones. A higher density of T cells in blood coincided with extended overall survival. Only one tumor region was sequenced, so heterogeneity remains possible.

The CDR3 extends over 16 amino acids. Germline values: CDR1 SGHNT, CDR2 YENEEA. Trimming took 3 bases from V and 2 from J, leaving 17 bases between them. Sequencing was performed with immunoSEQ multiplex PCR; in TCRdb, only in-frame clones are kept and a portion is missing. The sample contains fewer than 6,000 clones, about 30% of which appear only once. This clone rates as medium-sized. As yet, its antigen is unknown. Sequencing was performed on lung tumor tissue, taken before any cancer treatment. The rearrangement uses TRBV11-3 and TRBJ2-7; D is ambiguous. This TCR came from a man aged 40-75 years with stage II lung adenocarcinoma. CDR3 protein: CASSFRASPPTYEQYF. The CDR3 nucleotides are TGTGCCAGCAGCTTCCGGGCCTCCCCGCCCACCTACGAGCAGTACTTC.